This is a list of T cell receptor beta chains from one sample in a study of T cell responses to AZD1222 COVID-19 vaccine. Repertoires were generated with immunoSEQ multiplex PCR, while TCRdb's copy carries only in-frame clones and drops some. This table holds about 130,000 clones, nearly 90% found once. Sequencing used peripheral blood, obtained 28 days after the second AZD1222 dose. Source of these receptors: an adult who received the AZD1222 COVID-19 vaccine. CDR3s include the opening cysteine and the closing phenylalanine or tryptophan. The order of the fields is clone size, D gene, J gene, V gene, CDR3 DNA, CDR3 protein. The D gene is left open where the match is weak. Expanded clones get a size class; other rows say once, few or many, or leave the size out.

abundance: .
d_gene: TRBD1
j_gene: TRBJ1-2
v_gene: TRBV28
CDR3nt: TGTGCCAGCAGTTTATCGGGACAGGGTGTTTATGGCTACACCTTC
CDR3aa: CASSLSGQGVYGYTF

abundance: .
d_gene: .
j_gene: TRBJ1-5
v_gene: TRBV19
CDR3nt: TGTGCCAGTAGGGAAGTTCTTAGCCGTAGCAATCAGCCCCAGCATTTT
CDR3aa: CASREVLSRSNQPQHF

abundance: .
d_gene: .
j_gene: TRBJ2-3
v_gene: TRBV4-1
CDR3nt: TGCGCCAGCAGCCAAGTGGGAGATACGCAGTATTTT
CDR3aa: CASSQVGDTQYF

abundance: .
d_gene: .
j_gene: TRBJ2-2
v_gene: TRBV5-1
CDR3nt: TGCGCCAGCAGGATAGGGCCAGGGGGGTCCACCGGGGAGCTGTTTTTT
CDR3aa: CASRIGPGGSTGELFF

abundance: .
d_gene: TRBD2
j_gene: TRBJ2-1
v_gene: TRBV28
CDR3nt: TGTGCCAGCAGTGTTGATGGAGCGGGAGGGCCCAATGAGCAGTTCTTC
CDR3aa: CASSVDGAGGPNEQFF

abundance: .
d_gene: TRBD1
j_gene: TRBJ2-7
v_gene: TRBV10-3
CDR3nt: TGTGCCATCAGTGAAACCGGACAGGGGGTCCGGTACGAGCAGTACTTC
CDR3aa: CAISETGQGVRYEQYF

abundance: .
d_gene: .
j_gene: TRBJ2-3
v_gene: TRBV24-1
CDR3nt: TGTGCCACCAGTGATCCGGGGACTGGAGGAGATACGCAGTATTTT
CDR3aa: CATSDPGTGGDTQYF

abundance: .
d_gene: TRBD1
j_gene: TRBJ1-4
v_gene: TRBV6-6
CDR3nt: TGTGCCAGCAGTCCCGGGACAGGGATTTCAACTAATGAAAAACTGTTTTTT
CDR3aa: CASSPGTGISTNEKLFF

abundance: .
d_gene: .
j_gene: TRBJ2-1
v_gene: TRBV12-2
CDR3nt: TGTGCAAGTCGCTTTAGGCGGGACAATGAGCAGTTCTTC
CDR3aa: CASRFRRDNEQFF

abundance: .
d_gene: .
j_gene: TRBJ2-3
v_gene: TRBV30
CDR3nt: TGTGCCTGGGGACCGGGGGACCTTCGGGGTACGCAGTATTTT
CDR3aa: CAWGPGDLRGTQYF

abundance: .
d_gene: .
j_gene: TRBJ1-5
v_gene: TRBV28
CDR3nt: TGTGCCAGCACCGGACAGTATAGCAATCAGCCCCAGCATTTT
CDR3aa: CASTGQYSNQPQHF

abundance: .
d_gene: .
j_gene: TRBJ2-3
v_gene: TRBV24-1
CDR3nt: TGTGCCACCAGTGGTGGTCGGGGAGTGGGGCAAGATACGCAGTATTTT
CDR3aa: CATSGGRGVGQDTQYF

abundance: once
d_gene: .
j_gene: TRBJ2-5
v_gene: TRBV5-1
CDR3nt: TGCGCCAGCAGCTTGTTGTCTGCGGGTGGAGAGACCCAGTACTTC
CDR3aa: CASSLLSAGGETQYF

abundance: .
d_gene: .
j_gene: TRBJ1-1
v_gene: TRBV2
CDR3nt: TGTGCCAGCAGTAAGGACTTGTCAGGGAACACTGAAGCTTTCTTT
CDR3aa: CASSKDLSGNTEAFF

abundance: .
d_gene: .
j_gene: TRBJ1-5
v_gene: TRBV2
CDR3nt: TGTGCCAGCAGTGATGATTGGGGTCAGCCCCAGCATTTT
CDR3aa: CASSDDWGQPQHF

abundance: .
d_gene: .
j_gene: TRBJ1-3
v_gene: TRBV2
CDR3nt: TGTGCCAGCAGTGACTCTGGAAACACCATATATTTT
CDR3aa: CASSDSGNTIYF

abundance: .
d_gene: .
j_gene: TRBJ1-1
v_gene: TRBV5-1
CDR3nt: TGCGCCAGCAGCTTGGGAGTGGACACTGAAGCTTTCTTT
CDR3aa: CASSLGVDTEAFF

abundance: .
d_gene: TRBD2
j_gene: TRBJ2-1
v_gene: TRBV20-1
CDR3nt: TGCAGTGCTAGTATCCCTAGCGGTAACAATGAGCAGTTCTTC
CDR3aa: CSASIPSGNNEQFF

abundance: .
d_gene: TRBD1
j_gene: TRBJ1-1
v_gene: TRBV19
CDR3nt: TGTGCCGCATTTCCGGACAGGGGGACTGAAGCTTTCTTT
CDR3aa: CAAFPDRGTEAFF

abundance: .
d_gene: .
j_gene: TRBJ2-7
v_gene: TRBV6-5
CDR3nt: TGTGCCAGCAGTTACCCCAGGGGTGGAGGGATTTACGAGCAGTACTTC
CDR3aa: CASSYPRGGGIYEQYF

abundance: .
d_gene: TRBD1
j_gene: TRBJ2-1
v_gene: TRBV10-1
CDR3nt: TGCGCCAGCAGTAGTCCCGGGACAGGAGGACGCCATGAGCAGTTCTTC
CDR3aa: CASSSPGTGGRHEQFF

abundance: .
d_gene: .
j_gene: TRBJ2-2
v_gene: TRBV5-4
CDR3nt: TGTGCCAGCAGCCTACGGACCGCGACGAACACCGGGGAGCTGTTTTTT
CDR3aa: CASSLRTATNTGELFF

abundance: .
d_gene: .
j_gene: TRBJ1-1
v_gene: TRBV7-3
CDR3nt: TGTGCCAGCAGCGTCGGGACAATGAACACTGAAGCTTTCTTT
CDR3aa: CASSVGTMNTEAFF

abundance: .
d_gene: .
j_gene: TRBJ1-5
v_gene: TRBV7-8
CDR3nt: TGTGCCAGCAGCCCAGGGAATCTTTCCCAGCATTTT
CDR3aa: CASSPGNLSQHF

abundance: few
d_gene: .
j_gene: TRBJ1-5
v_gene: TRBV18
CDR3nt: TGTGCCAGCTCACCCTCTCAGGGTCTGGAGCCCCAGCATTTT
CDR3aa: CASSPSQGLEPQHF

abundance: .
d_gene: .
j_gene: TRBJ1-5
v_gene: TRBV2
CDR3nt: TGTGCCAGCAGTGAAGGGGGGCCCCAGCATTTT
CDR3aa: CASSEGGPQHF

abundance: .
d_gene: .
j_gene: TRBJ1-1
v_gene: TRBV24-1
CDR3nt: TGTGCCACCAGTGATAATCGACGGGACACTGAAGCTTTCTTT
CDR3aa: CATSDNRRDTEAFF

abundance: .
d_gene: TRBD2
j_gene: TRBJ2-1
v_gene: TRBV30
CDR3nt: TGTGCCTGGACAAACGTAGGACTAGCGGGAGTAGAGCAGTTCTTC
CDR3aa: CAWTNVGLAGVEQFF

abundance: .
d_gene: TRBD1
j_gene: TRBJ1-2
v_gene: TRBV27
CDR3nt: TGTGCCAGCAGTCCAGGGGGCGCTGACTATGGCTACACCTTC
CDR3aa: CASSPGGADYGYTF

abundance: .
d_gene: .
j_gene: TRBJ1-6
v_gene: TRBV5-1
CDR3nt: TGCGCCAGCAGCCTGGGCATGAATTCACCCCTCCACTTT
CDR3aa: CASSLGMNSPLHF

abundance: few
d_gene: .
j_gene: TRBJ1-1
v_gene: TRBV18
CDR3nt: TGTGCCAGCTTAGCCAGCGTCAGGGAGAACACTGAAGCTTTCTTT
CDR3aa: CASLASVRENTEAFF

abundance: .
d_gene: .
j_gene: TRBJ1-3
v_gene: TRBV4-2
CDR3nt: TGTGCCAGCAGCCAACCCAGCAGCTCTGGAAACACCATATATTTT
CDR3aa: CASSQPSSSGNTIYF

abundance: few
d_gene: TRBD2
j_gene: TRBJ2-3
v_gene: TRBV2
CDR3nt: TGTGCCAGCAGTGAAAGGGCGGGGGGCACAGATACGCAGTATTTT
CDR3aa: CASSERAGGTDTQYF

abundance: .
d_gene: .
j_gene: TRBJ1-5
v_gene: TRBV6-5
CDR3nt: TGTGCCAGCAGTTACGGGGGTAGCAATCAGCCCCAGCATTTT
CDR3aa: CASSYGGSNQPQHF

abundance: .
d_gene: .
j_gene: TRBJ2-1
v_gene: TRBV18
CDR3nt: TGTGCCAGCTCACTTGGACACCCTAGGTACAATGAGCAGTTCTTC
CDR3aa: CASSLGHPRYNEQFF

abundance: .
d_gene: .
j_gene: TRBJ1-5
v_gene: TRBV28
CDR3nt: TGTGCCAGCTCGGCAGCGAATCAGCCCCAGCATTTT
CDR3aa: CASSAANQPQHF

abundance: .
d_gene: .
j_gene: TRBJ2-7
v_gene: TRBV28
CDR3nt: TGTGCCAGCAGTTTATGGCACGAGCAGTACTTC
CDR3aa: CASSLWHEQYF

abundance: .
d_gene: .
j_gene: TRBJ2-7
v_gene: TRBV12-3/TRBV12-4
CDR3nt: TGTGCCAGCAACAAGTGGGGGGCCGAGCAGTACTTC
CDR3aa: CASNKWGAEQYF

abundance: .
d_gene: TRBD1
j_gene: TRBJ1-5
v_gene: TRBV28
CDR3nt: TGTGCCAGCAGTTCGACAGGGGGCTCCAATCAGCCCCAGCATTTT
CDR3aa: CASSSTGGSNQPQHF

abundance: .
d_gene: .
j_gene: TRBJ2-2
v_gene: TRBV6-4
CDR3nt: TGTGCCAGCAGCCCGATGGTGGACACCGGGGAGCTGTTTTTT
CDR3aa: CASSPMVDTGELFF

abundance: .
d_gene: .
j_gene: TRBJ1-1
v_gene: TRBV28
CDR3nt: TGTGCCAGCAGGAGGAACACTGAAGCTTTCTTT
CDR3aa: CASRRNTEAFF

abundance: .
d_gene: .
j_gene: TRBJ1-1
v_gene: TRBV18
CDR3nt: TGTGCCAGCTCGTGGAACACTAAGAACACTGAAGCTTTCTTT
CDR3aa: CASSWNTKNTEAFF

abundance: .
d_gene: .
j_gene: TRBJ2-5
v_gene: TRBV2
CDR3nt: TGTGCCAGCAGTGTTGGGGAAGAGACCCAGTACTTC
CDR3aa: CASSVGEETQYF

abundance: few
d_gene: TRBD1
j_gene: TRBJ2-1
v_gene: TRBV6-5
CDR3nt: TGTGCCGGTAGCACAGGGGGATACAATGAGCAGTTCTTC
CDR3aa: CAGSTGGYNEQFF

abundance: .
d_gene: .
j_gene: TRBJ2-4
v_gene: TRBV10-2
CDR3nt: TGCGCCAGCAGTGCTCCTCAGGCGCAGATCAAAAACATTCAGTACTTC
CDR3aa: CASSAPQAQIKNIQYF

abundance: once
d_gene: TRBD1
j_gene: TRBJ1-2
v_gene: TRBV6-1
CDR3nt: TGTGCCAGCAGTGAACAGGGGGGTGGCTACACCTTC
CDR3aa: CASSEQGGGYTF

abundance: many
d_gene: .
j_gene: TRBJ1-4
v_gene: TRBV6-5
CDR3nt: TGTGCCAGCAGTTACTCTGGGGGCTCCGGACCCGAAAAACTGTTTTTT
CDR3aa: CASSYSGGSGPEKLFF

abundance: once
d_gene: TRBD2
j_gene: TRBJ2-3
v_gene: TRBV10-3
CDR3nt: TGTGCCATCAGCGAGACTAGCGGGAGGGCCCCGGATACGCAGTATTTT
CDR3aa: CAISETSGRAPDTQYF

abundance: .
d_gene: .
j_gene: TRBJ2-7
v_gene: TRBV12-5
CDR3nt: TGTGCTAGTGGTTTGTCCCGATACGAGCAGTACTTC
CDR3aa: CASGLSRYEQYF

abundance: once
d_gene: .
j_gene: TRBJ2-7
v_gene: TRBV19
CDR3nt: TGTGCCAGTAGTCCAGGGACCGTAAAGCAGTACTTC
CDR3aa: CASSPGTVKQYF

abundance: .
d_gene: .
j_gene: TRBJ1-6
v_gene: TRBV21-1
CDR3nt: TGTGCCAGCAGCCCCAGGAGGGAGTCACCCCTCCACTTT
CDR3aa: CASSPRRESPLHF

abundance: .
d_gene: .
j_gene: TRBJ2-7
v_gene: TRBV2
CDR3nt: TGTGCCAGCAGTGTCGGGGACAACGAGCAGTACTTC
CDR3aa: CASSVGDNEQYF

abundance: .
d_gene: .
j_gene: TRBJ1-1
v_gene: TRBV24-1
CDR3nt: TGTGCCACCAACCTGCGGGTGGGGTACGTGGTCGGTATGAACACTGAAGCTTTCTTT
CDR3aa: CATNLRVGYVVGMNTEAFF